This TCR beta chain originates from a study of Graves' ophthalmopathy and Graves' hyperthyroidism. Clinical symptoms, serum thyroxine, TRAb, thyroid ultrasound and orbital computed tomography determined diagnosis. The authors amplified TCR beta CDR3 regions, and they did so from RNA transcripts for repertoire sequencing. An initial RT-PCR round employing HTBI primers preceded a second-round multiplex PCR. Each CDR3 protein is one row after TCRdb ran MiXCR on the multiplex PCR reads. There are about 200,000 distinct CDR3 sequences in the sample; approximately 28% occur only once, and around 9.8% lies in the top ten. Study-level points and caveats: Most expanded thyroid clonotypes above 0.001 frequency also appeared in blood.

V shed 7 bases and J shed 0 bases, with 16 bases lying between them. The CDR3 spans 15 residues. A note on this clonotype: The target antigen is unknown.

The rearrangement joins TRBV12-3 or TRBV12-4 to TRBJ2-7; perhaps TRBD1 as D (5 bases). The TCR sequence derives from a man aged 50-60 years with Graves' ophthalmopathy. Sequencing input: peripheral blood. The CDR3: CASTPQGFASYEQYF. The CDR3 DNA reads TGTGCCAGCACTCCTCAGGGATTCGCCTCCTACGAGCAGTACTTC.